By sample fraction, the clone carrying this TCR beta chain is medium-sized (0.01 to 0.1%). Antigen unknown. These data come from a study of circulating CD8 cells and anti-PD-1 response in melanoma. Study-wide context: Nivolumab was given intravenously at 3 mg/kg every 2 weeks. Response groups: complete/partial responders versus stable/progressive non-responders.

The study's findings and limits: Published repertoire comparisons used only baseline and M1 samples from a small cohort with few responders. Clonotype sharing was highest between DPOS and TIGIT subsets.

CDR1 LNHDA and CDR2 SQIVND come from the germline V gene (reference sequence). The CDR3 extends over 15 amino acids. Trimming removed 5 bases at V and 1 base at J, with 14 bases between. Four subsets defined by PD-1 and/or TIGIT were sorted from live CD3+CD8+TCRalphabeta+ cells. The QIAseq Immune Repertoire TCR panel built the libraries from approximately 15 ng of total RNA. TCRdb fed the reads into MiXCR, producing one record per CDR3 protein. The data show roughly 1,000 distinct CDR3 sequences, roughly 8.3% seen once. This clonotype was sampled from a human donor with melanoma. This specimen consisted of CD8+ T cells from PBMCs, obtained at baseline or after one month of anti-PD-1 therapy (not recorded which). The chain joins TRBV19 to TRBJ1-1; no clear D. The CDR3 loop reads CASSPTGGWNTEAFF. As DNA, the CDR3 is TGTGCCAGTAGTCCCACCGGAGGGTGGAACACTGAAGCTTTCTTT.